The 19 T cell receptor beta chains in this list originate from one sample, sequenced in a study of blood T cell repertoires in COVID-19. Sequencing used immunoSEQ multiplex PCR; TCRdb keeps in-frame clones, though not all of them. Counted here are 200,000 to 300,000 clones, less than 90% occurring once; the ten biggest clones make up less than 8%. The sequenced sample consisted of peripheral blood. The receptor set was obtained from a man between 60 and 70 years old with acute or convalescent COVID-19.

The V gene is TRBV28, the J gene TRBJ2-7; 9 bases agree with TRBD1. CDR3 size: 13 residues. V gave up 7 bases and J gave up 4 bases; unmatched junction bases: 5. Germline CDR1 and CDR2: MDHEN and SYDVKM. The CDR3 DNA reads TGTGCCAGCACCGACAGGGGGATATACGAGCAGTACTTC. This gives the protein CASTDRGIYEQYF.

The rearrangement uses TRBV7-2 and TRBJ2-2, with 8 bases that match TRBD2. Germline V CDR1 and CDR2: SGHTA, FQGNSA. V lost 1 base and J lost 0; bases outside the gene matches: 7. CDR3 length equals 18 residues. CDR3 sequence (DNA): TGTGCCAGCAGCTTAGTAGTCGGCGGGAGGCCGAACACCGGGGAGCTGTTTTTT. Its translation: CASSLVVGGRPNTGELFF.

CDR3 nucleotide sequence: TGTGCCAGCTCACCACCTTCTAGCGGGAGCGGAGAGACCCAGTACTTC. Translated, it gives CASSPPSSGSGETQYF. The rearrangement uses TRBV18 and TRBJ2-5; 10 bases line up with TRBD2. This CDR3 spans 16 amino acids. Per the germline V gene, CDR1 is KGHSH and CDR2 is LQKENI. V gave up 0 bases and J gave up 4 bases; unmatched junction bases: 5.

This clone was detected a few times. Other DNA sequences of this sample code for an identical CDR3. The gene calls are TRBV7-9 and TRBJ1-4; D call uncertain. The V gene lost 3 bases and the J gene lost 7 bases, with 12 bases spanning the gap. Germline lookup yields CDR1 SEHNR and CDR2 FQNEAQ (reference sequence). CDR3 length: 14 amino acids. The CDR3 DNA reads TGTGCCAGCAGCTTCGGGAGACGGGGTGAAAAACTGTTTTTT. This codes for CASSFGRRGEKLFF.

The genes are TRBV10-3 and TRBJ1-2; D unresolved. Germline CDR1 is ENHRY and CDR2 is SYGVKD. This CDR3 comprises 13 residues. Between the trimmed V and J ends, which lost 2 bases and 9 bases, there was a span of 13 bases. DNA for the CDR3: TGTGCCATCAGTGAGGAGGTAGCTTTGAGCTACACCTTC. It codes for CAISEEVALSYTF.

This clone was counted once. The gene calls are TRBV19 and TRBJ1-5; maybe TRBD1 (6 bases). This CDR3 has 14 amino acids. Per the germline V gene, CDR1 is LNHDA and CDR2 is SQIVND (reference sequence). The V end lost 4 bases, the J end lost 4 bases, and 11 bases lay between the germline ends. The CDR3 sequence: CASSTTGRNQPQHF. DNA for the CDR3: TGTGCCAGTAGTACCACAGGGAGAAATCAGCCCCAGCATTTT. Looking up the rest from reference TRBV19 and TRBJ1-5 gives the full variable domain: DGGITQSPKYLFRKEGQNVTLSCEQNLNHDAMYWYRQDPGQGLRLIYYSQIVNDFQKGDIAEGYSVSREKKESFPLTVTSAQKNPTAFYLCASSTTGRNQPQHFGDGTRLSIL.

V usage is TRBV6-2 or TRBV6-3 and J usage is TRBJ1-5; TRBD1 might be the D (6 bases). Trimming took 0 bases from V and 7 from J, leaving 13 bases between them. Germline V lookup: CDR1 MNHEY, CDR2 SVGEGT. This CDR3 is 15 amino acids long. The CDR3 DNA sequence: TGTGCCAGCAGTTACTCGAGCGGGGGGCGGCAGCCCCAGCATTTT. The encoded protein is CASSYSSGGRQPQHF.

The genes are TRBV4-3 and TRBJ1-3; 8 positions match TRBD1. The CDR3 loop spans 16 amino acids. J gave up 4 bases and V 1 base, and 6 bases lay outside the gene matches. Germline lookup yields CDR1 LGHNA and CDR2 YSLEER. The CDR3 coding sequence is TGCGCCAGCAGCCAAGTCCGACAGGGGTTCGGAAACACCATATATTTT. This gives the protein CASSQVRQGFGNTIYF.

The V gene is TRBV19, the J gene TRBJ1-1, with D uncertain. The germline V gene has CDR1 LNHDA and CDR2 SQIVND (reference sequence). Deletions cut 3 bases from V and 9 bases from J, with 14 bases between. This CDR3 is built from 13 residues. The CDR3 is CASSMWATEKAFF. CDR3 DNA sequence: TGTGCCAGTAGTATGTGGGCGACCGAGAAAGCTTTCTTT.

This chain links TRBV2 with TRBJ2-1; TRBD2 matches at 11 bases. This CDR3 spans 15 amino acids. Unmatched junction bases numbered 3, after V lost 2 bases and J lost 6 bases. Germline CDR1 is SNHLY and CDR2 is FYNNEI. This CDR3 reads CASSEISGRGNEQFF. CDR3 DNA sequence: TGTGCCAGCAGTGAAATTAGCGGGAGGGGCAATGAGCAGTTCTTC.

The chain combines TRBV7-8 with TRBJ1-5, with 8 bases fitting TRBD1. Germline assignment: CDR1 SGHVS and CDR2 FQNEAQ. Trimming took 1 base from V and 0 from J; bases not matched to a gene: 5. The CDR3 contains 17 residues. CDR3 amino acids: CASSLGTGPTSNQPQHF. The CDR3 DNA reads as TGTGCCAGCAGCTTAGGGACAGGGCCGACTAGCAATCAGCCCCAGCATTTT.

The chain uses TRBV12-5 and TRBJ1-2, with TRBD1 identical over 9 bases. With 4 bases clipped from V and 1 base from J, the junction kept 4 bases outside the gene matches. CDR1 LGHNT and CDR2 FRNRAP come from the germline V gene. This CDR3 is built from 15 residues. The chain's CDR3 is CASGSPGQGNYGYTF. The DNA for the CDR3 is TGTGCTAGTGGTTCCCCGGGACAGGGTAACTATGGCTACACCTTC. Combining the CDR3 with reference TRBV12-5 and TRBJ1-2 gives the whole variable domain DARVTQTPRHKVTEMGQEVTMRCQPILGHNTVFWYRQTMMQGLELLAYFRNRAPLDDSGMPKDRFSAEMPDATLATLKIQPSEPRDSAVYFCASGSPGQGNYGYTFGSGTRLTVV.

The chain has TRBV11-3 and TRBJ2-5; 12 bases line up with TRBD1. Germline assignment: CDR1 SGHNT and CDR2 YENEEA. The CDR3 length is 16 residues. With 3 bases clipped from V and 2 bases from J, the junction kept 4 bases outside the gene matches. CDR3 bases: TGTGCCAGCAGCTTTGGGACAGGGGGCCTTCAAGAGACCCAGTACTTC. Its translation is CASSFGTGGLQETQYF.

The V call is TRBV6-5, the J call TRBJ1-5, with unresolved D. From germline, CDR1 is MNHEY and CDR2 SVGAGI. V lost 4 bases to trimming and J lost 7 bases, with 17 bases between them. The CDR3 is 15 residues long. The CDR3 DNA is TGTGCCAGCAGTTTCGGGAAGTCGGGAGCCCAGCCCCAGCATTTT. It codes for CASSFGKSGAQPQHF.

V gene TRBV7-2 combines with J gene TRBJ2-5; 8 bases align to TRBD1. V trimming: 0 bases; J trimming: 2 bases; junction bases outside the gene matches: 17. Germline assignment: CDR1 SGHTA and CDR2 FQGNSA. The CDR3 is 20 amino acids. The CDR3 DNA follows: TGTGCCAGCAGCTTAGCGAGTGGGCAGGGGGCGATTAATGGGCAAGAGACCCAGTACTTC. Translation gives CASSLASGQGAINGQETQYF.

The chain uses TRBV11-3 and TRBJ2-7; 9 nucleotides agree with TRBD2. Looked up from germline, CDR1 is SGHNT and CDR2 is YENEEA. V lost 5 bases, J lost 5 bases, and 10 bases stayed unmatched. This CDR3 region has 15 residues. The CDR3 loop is CASSLGVQREDEQYF. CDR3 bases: TGTGCCAGCAGCCTAGGGGTCCAGCGGGAGGACGAGCAGTACTTC.

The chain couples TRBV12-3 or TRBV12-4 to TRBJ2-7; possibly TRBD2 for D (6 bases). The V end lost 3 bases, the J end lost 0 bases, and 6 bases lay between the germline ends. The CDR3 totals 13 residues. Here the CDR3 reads CASSLDYSYEQYF. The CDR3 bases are TGTGCCAGCAGTTTGGACTACTCCTACGAGCAGTACTTC.

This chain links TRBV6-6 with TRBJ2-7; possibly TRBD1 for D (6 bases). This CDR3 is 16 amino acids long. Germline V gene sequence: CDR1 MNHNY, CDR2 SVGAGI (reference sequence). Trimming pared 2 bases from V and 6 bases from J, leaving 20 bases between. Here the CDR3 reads CASSYRQATYRLEQYF. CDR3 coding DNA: TGTGCCAGCAGTTACCGACAGGCCACTTACCGCCTCGAGCAGTACTTC.

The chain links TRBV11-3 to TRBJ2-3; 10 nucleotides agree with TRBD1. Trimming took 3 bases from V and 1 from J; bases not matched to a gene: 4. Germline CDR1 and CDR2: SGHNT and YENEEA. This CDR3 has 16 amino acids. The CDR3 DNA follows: TGTGCCAGCAGCTTGGCCGGGACAGGGGGCACAGATACGCAGTATTTT. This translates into CASSLAGTGGTDTQYF.